These 28 T cell receptor beta chains came from one sample sequenced in a study of blood T cell repertoires in COVID-19. Here immunoSEQ multiplex PCR was the method, and the copy in TCRdb shows in-frame clones only, minus some. This table holds 57,000 or so clones, about 80% found once. The sequenced material came from peripheral blood. These receptors were taken from a man aged 45-65 years with active or convalescent COVID-19.

This sequence joins TRBV5-1 and TRBJ2-7; TRBD1 matches at 9 bases. The J segment lost 4 bases and the V segment lost 7 bases, leaving 9 bases of the junction unmatched. Germline lookup yields CDR1 SGHRS and CDR2 YFSETQ. This CDR3 comprises 14 residues. The CDR3 bases are TGCGCCAGCCTTCCCGGGACAGGGAGTTACGAGCAGTACTTC. It encodes CASLPGTGSYEQYF.

This clone has more than one count but fewer than ten. The chain has TRBV29-1 and TRBJ1-1; D not certain. Trimming pared 7 bases from V and 1 base from J, leaving 13 bases between. Germline loops: CDR1 SQVTM, CDR2 ANQGSEA. The CDR3 is made up of 13 amino acids. The CDR3 reads CSGIRVSNTEAFF. The CDR3 nucleotides are TGCAGCGGAATCCGGGTTTCGAACACTGAAGCTTTCTTT. Combining the CDR3 with reference TRBV29-1 and TRBJ1-1 gives the whole variable domain SAVISQKPSRDICQRGTSLTIQCQVDSQVTMMFWYRQQPGQSLTLIATANQGSEATYESGFVIDKFPISRPNLTFSTLTVSNMSPEDSSIYLCSGIRVSNTEAFFGQGTRLTVV.

This clone occurred once. This sequence joins TRBV3-1 (or the pseudogene TRBV3-2) and TRBJ1-2; D remains unclear. Germline CDR1 and CDR2: LGHDT and YNNKEL (reference sequence). The V end was cut by 0 bases, the J end by 8 bases, with 10 bases between. This CDR3 has 13 amino acids. CDR3 coding DNA: TGTGCCAGCAGCCAAGACGAGGTTGGGGGCTACACCTTC. It codes for CASSQDEVGGYTF.

This clone occurred once. J is TRBJ1-4 and V is TRBV5-1, with 8 bases lining up with TRBD1. The CDR3 extends over 15 amino acids. V gave up 4 bases and J gave up 7 bases; unmatched junction bases: 9. Germline loops: CDR1 SGHRS, CDR2 YFSETQ. The CDR3 sequence is CASSPMTGEREKLFF. The CDR3 region has the DNA TGCGCCAGCAGCCCCATGACAGGGGAACGTGAAAAACTGTTTTTT.

The chain recombines TRBV29-1 with TRBJ2-2; 8 positions agree with TRBD2. Germline CDR1 and CDR2: SQVTM and ANQGSEA. J lost 0 bases, V lost 7 bases, and 4 bases had no gene match. The CDR3 extends over 14 amino acids. The CDR3 DNA is TGCAGCGCCCTTAGCGGGACGAACACCGGGGAGCTGTTTTTT. This sequence encodes CSALSGTNTGELFF.

This clone was counted only a few times. This chain joins TRBV25-1 and TRBJ2-3; possibly TRBD1 for D (6 bases). Deletions cut 2 bases from V and 1 base from J, with 13 bases between. The CDR3 is 16 residues long. Germline-derived CDR1 and CDR2 are MGHDK and SYGVNS. DNA of the CDR3: TGTGCCAGCAGTGAAAAGGTGGGACATGGCACAGATACGCAGTATTTT. It specifies CASSEKVGHGTDTQYF.

This chain joins TRBV6-4 and TRBJ2-3; TRBD2 matches at 9 bases. The germline gives CDR1 MRHNA, CDR2 SNTAGT. This CDR3 comprises 15 residues. Unmatched junction bases numbered 4, after V lost 4 bases and J lost 2 bases. CDR3 coding DNA: TGTGCCAGCAGTGTTCTAGCGGGACACACAGATACGCAGTATTTT. It codes for CASSVLAGHTDTQYF.

The CDR3 region has the DNA TGTGCCAGCAGCTTCGGGGGGCGAGATGGCTACACCTTC. It encodes CASSFGGRDGYTF. The chain employs TRBV5-8 and TRBJ1-2, with TRBD1 as a possible D gene (6 bases). Germline values: CDR1 SGHTS, CDR2 YDEGEE. This CDR3 is built from 13 residues. The ends were cut back, 2 bases at V and 6 bases at J, with 11 bases in the middle. Full variable domain (rest looked up from reference TRBV5-8 and TRBJ1-2): EAGVTQSPTHLIKTRGQQATLRCSPISGHTSVYWYQQALGLGLQFLLWYDEGEERNRGNFPPRFSGRQFPNYSSELNVNALELEDSALYLCASSFGGRDGYTFGSGTRLTVV.

The rearrangement joins TRBV15 to TRBJ1-1; D uncertain. Germline values: CDR1 LNHNV, CDR2 YYDKDF (reference sequence). V lost 5 bases and J 10 bases, leaving 14 bases between the germline ends. The CDR3 consists of 12 residues. The CDR3 DNA follows: TGTGCCACCAGCGGCTCTTCAATTGGAGCTTTCTTT. Its translation: CATSGSSIGAFF.

In this sample, this clone turned up a few times. The chain employs TRBV30 and TRBJ1-4; D is uncertain. The germline V gene has CDR1 GTSNPN and CDR2 SVGIG (reference sequence). CDR3 length: 14 amino acids. V lost 0 bases and J 8 bases, leaving 13 bases between the germline ends. The CDR3, as DNA: TGTGCCTGGAGTGTAGGCGGCCCTGGGGAAAAACTGTTTTTT. It encodes CAWSVGGPGEKLFF.

The rearrangement uses TRBV7-9 and TRBJ2-3; D unclear. The ends were cut back, 1 base at V and 2 bases at J, with 13 bases in the middle. The CDR3 spans 16 residues. CDR1 and CDR2 from the germline V gene are SEHNR and FQNEAQ (reference sequence). The CDR3: CASSLGLVEDTDTQYF. The CDR3 DNA is TGTGCCAGCAGCTTAGGGCTAGTAGAAGACACAGATACGCAGTATTTT.

This clone was seen once. This chain joins TRBV12-5 and TRBJ2-1; 11 positions agree with TRBD1. V dropped 5 bases and J dropped 10; count of bases not matched to a gene: 7. This CDR3 comprises 14 residues. Germline V CDR1 and CDR2: LGHNT, FRNRAP. CDR3 bases: TGTGCTAGTGGTGCCGGGACAGGGGGAGACGAGCAGTTCTTC. Translation: CASGAGTGGDEQFF.

V and J are TRBV6-5 and TRBJ1-2; no clear D. V was shortened by 2 bases and J by 8 bases, with 12 bases between the two germline ends. Germline loops: CDR1 MNHEY, CDR2 SVGAGI. The CDR3 totals 13 residues. This CDR3 is CASSYGRGGGYTF. The DNA for the CDR3 is TGTGCCAGCAGTTACGGGCGGGGTGGAGGCTACACCTTC.

The rearrangement uses TRBV11-2 and TRBJ1-1; 12 nucleotides match TRBD1. V lost 5 bases and J lost 7; bases outside the gene matches: 5. This CDR3 region has 14 residues. CDR1 SGHAT and CDR2 FQNNGV come from the germline V gene. The CDR3 DNA is TGTGCCAGCAGCCCCGGGACAGGGGGCTTTGAAGCTTTCTTT. Protein sequence: CASSPGTGGFEAFF.

This clone rates as medium-sized (0.01 to 0.1%). The chain couples TRBV2 to TRBJ1-5; the match to TRBD1 covers 7 bases. The junction had 13 bases not matched to a gene; V was cut back by 6 bases and J by 2 bases. This CDR3 has 17 residues. Germline CDR1 reads SNHLY; CDR2 reads FYNNEI. Written as DNA, the CDR3 is TGTGCCAGCAGGGGAAGCTCCCGACAGGGCGGCAATCAGCCCCAGCATTTT. This sequence encodes CASRGSSRQGGNQPQHF.

The rearrangement joins TRBV30 to TRBJ1-3; D is unclear. V was cut by 5 bases and J by 0 bases, with 11 bases left in between. The CDR3 extends over 14 amino acids. CDR1 is GTSNPN, CDR2 SVGIG, per germline (reference sequence). The CDR3 loop reads CAWAGGRSGNTIYF. In nucleotides, the CDR3 is TGTGCCTGGGCGGGAGGCCGCTCTGGAAACACCATATATTTT.

The chain employs TRBV11-1 and TRBJ1-2; D gene ambiguous. Trimming took off 5 bases at V and 7 bases at J, with 17 bases between the two ends. Germline-derived CDR1 and CDR2 are SGHAT and FQDESV (reference sequence). The CDR3 extends over 14 amino acids. CDR3 DNA sequence: TGTGCCAGCAGCGCGACGGGAATTGCCTCTGGCTACACCTTC. The encoded protein is CASSATGIASGYTF.

The rearrangement uses TRBV10-1 and TRBJ2-1; D uncertain. This CDR3 region has 13 residues. The germline V gene encodes CDR1 WNHNN and CDR2 SYGVQD (reference sequence). V dropped 5 bases and J dropped 9 bases, with 14 bases sitting between them. CDR3 bases: TGCGCCAGCAGTAGTCTGGTTAGTGGTGAGCAGTTCTTC. Translating gives CASSSLVSGEQFF.

This clone was counted only a few times. V usage is TRBV19 and J usage is TRBJ1-5, with no clear D. CDR3 length equals 15 residues. With 7 bases removed from V and 4 bases from J, the gap between germline ends came to 17 bases. Per the germline V gene, CDR1 is LNHDA and CDR2 is SQIVND (reference sequence). The CDR3 loop is CASTPSPSSNQPQHF. The CDR3 coding sequence is TGTGCCAGTACCCCCTCCCCGTCTTCTAATCAGCCCCAGCATTTT.

J is TRBJ2-1 and V is TRBV14, with no clear D. Trimming cost V 0 bases and J 6 bases, with 3 bases left between them. CDR1 SGHDN and CDR2 FVKESK come from the germline V gene. The CDR3 length is 12 residues. This CDR3 reads CASSQDGNEQFF. CDR3 nucleotides: TGTGCCAGCAGCCAAGACGGCAATGAGCAGTTCTTC.

Concerning this clone itself: The sample has other DNA sequences that encode this CDR3 too. The chain carries TRBV5-1 and TRBJ2-3, with TRBD2 as a possible D gene (6 bases). CDR1 and CDR2 from the germline V gene are SGHRS and YFSETQ. V was clipped by 2 bases and J by 1 base, with 11 bases between them. There are 15 residues in the CDR3. The CDR3 loop reads CASSFSGGGTDTQYF. CDR3 in DNA: TGCGCCAGCAGCTTTAGCGGAGGTGGCACAGATACGCAGTATTTT. Looking up the rest from reference TRBV5-1 and TRBJ2-3 gives the full variable domain: KAGVTQTPRYLIKTRGQQVTLSCSPISGHRSVSWYQQTPGQGLQFLFEYFSETQRNKGNFPGRFSGRQFSNSRSEMNVSTLELGDSALYLCASSFSGGGTDTQYFGPGTRLTVL.

V is TRBV11-3 and J is TRBJ2-2, with a tentative D call TRBD2 (5 bases). The CDR3 has 15 amino acids. Trimming cost V 3 bases and J 7 bases, with 15 bases left between them. Germline CDR1 and CDR2: SGHNT and YENEEA. As DNA, the CDR3 is TGTGCCAGCAGCTTCGGCCTCATTGGAGGCGGGGAGCTGTTTTTT. Protein product: CASSFGLIGGGELFF.

This clone appeared once. This chain links TRBV10-3 with TRBJ2-1; 9 bases are shared with TRBD1. The CDR3 totals 14 residues. V gave up 4 bases and J gave up 7 bases; unmatched junction bases: 5. The germline gives CDR1 ENHRY, CDR2 SYGVKD. The chain's CDR3 is CAISVGQGSNEQFF. CDR3 bases: TGTGCCATCAGTGTGGGACAGGGTTCGAATGAGCAGTTCTTC.

This chain connects TRBV10-3 to TRBJ2-7; unclear D gene. Germline CDR1 is ENHRY and CDR2 is SYGVKD. The CDR3 sequence is 14 residues long. V shed 6 bases and J shed 0 bases, with 12 bases lying between them. CDR3 bases: TGTGCCATCAGCGGAGTCGGCGGCTCCTACGAGCAGTACTTC. Amino acid sequence: CAISGVGGSYEQYF.

The rearrangement uses TRBV19 and TRBJ1-5, with D possibly TRBD1 on 5 matching bases. The length of the CDR3 is 16 residues. V lost 3 bases and J 7 bases, leaving 19 bases between the germline ends. Germline CDR1 LNHDA, CDR2 SQIVND (reference sequence). The CDR3: CASSMAPFKSGQPQHF. The CDR3 DNA reads as TGTGCCAGTAGTATGGCGCCTTTTAAGTCAGGGCAGCCCCAGCATTTT.

The rearrangement uses TRBV6-5 and TRBJ2-7; 7 bases align to TRBD1. The CDR3 totals 14 residues. Looked up from germline, CDR1 is MNHEY and CDR2 is SVGAGI. J gave up 4 bases and V 6 bases, and 9 bases lay outside the gene matches. In DNA form, the CDR3 reads TGTGCCAGCAGACGCCGGACAGGACTTTACGAGCAGTACTTC. Protein sequence: CASRRRTGLYEQYF.

This chain links TRBV19 with TRBJ2-7; 10 bases map to TRBD2. Germline V gene sequence: CDR1 LNHDA, CDR2 SQIVND (reference sequence). CDR3 length: 15 residues. J lost 1 base, V lost 4 bases, and 4 bases had no gene match. CDR3 sequence (DNA): TGTGCCAGTAGTAGAATAGCGGGAGGTTCCTACGAGCAGTACTTC. Encoded protein: CASSRIAGGSYEQYF.

CDR3 protein: CSAWGPLEAFF. Here the CDR3 DNA reads TGCAGTGCTTGGGGGCCTCTTGAAGCTTTCTTT. This chain joins TRBV20-1 and TRBJ1-1; D might be TRBD1 (6 bases). V dropped 5 bases and J dropped 7 bases, with 11 bases sitting between them. From germline, CDR1 is DFQATT and CDR2 SNEGSKA (reference sequence). The CDR3 runs 11 residues.